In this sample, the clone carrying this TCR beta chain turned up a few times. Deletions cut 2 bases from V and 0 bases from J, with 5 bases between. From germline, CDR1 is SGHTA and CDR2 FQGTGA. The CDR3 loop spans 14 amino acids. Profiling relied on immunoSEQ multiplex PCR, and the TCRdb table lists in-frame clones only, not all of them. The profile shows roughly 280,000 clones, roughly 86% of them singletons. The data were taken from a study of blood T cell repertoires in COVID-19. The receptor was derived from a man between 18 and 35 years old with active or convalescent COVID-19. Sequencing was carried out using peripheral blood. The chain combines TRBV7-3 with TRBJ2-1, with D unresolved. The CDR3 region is CASSLAVSYNEQFF. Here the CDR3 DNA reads TGTGCCAGCAGCTTAGCGGTCTCCTACAATGAGCAGTTCTTC.